Detailed here is one T cell receptor (beta chain). These data come from a study of Ad26.COV2.S vaccination and SARS-CoV-2 variants. Sequencing was performed with immunoSEQ multiplex PCR; in TCRdb, only in-frame clones are kept and a portion is missing. The repertoire holds about 240,000 clones, with 88% as singletons. Treatment denoted: about 20 received Ad26.COV2.S at low or high dose, single or two shots; about 5 received placebo; per-sample allocation not given. Day 63 after the first vaccine or placebo injection was the time point for sampling. Germline V gives CDR1 KGHSH, CDR2 LQKENI. The CDR3 consists of 13 residues. The ends were cut back, 2 bases at V and 5 bases at J, with 10 bases in the middle.

The origin of this receptor is a person aged 18 to 65 who received the Ad26.COV2.S COVID-19 vaccine or a placebo. This chain connects TRBV18 to TRBJ2-7; TRBD2 might be the D (5 bases). Sequences were derived from peripheral blood, sampled in a trial of Ad26.COV2.S vaccine versus placebo. CDR3 in DNA: TGTGCCAGCTCACCAGGGCAGGAGGACGAGCAGTACTTC. It is translated as CASSPGQEDEQYF.